The 20 T cell receptor beta chains below all came from one sample that was sequenced in a study of radiotherapy plus CTLA-4 blockade in lung cancer. Some clones are missing from TCRdb's copy, which holds only in-frame ones; the method was immunoSEQ multiplex PCR. The repertoire holds over 80,000 clones, with 75% to 90% as singletons. The specimen was peripheral blood, collected from a patient treated with radiotherapy plus ipilimumab. The receptors come from a human donor with non-small cell lung cancer who had stable disease on radiotherapy plus ipilimumab.

The V call is TRBV15, the J call TRBJ2-7; the D gene could be TRBD1 or TRBD2 (5 bases each). This CDR3 has 15 residues. V lost 0 bases to trimming and J lost 5 bases, with 14 bases between them. The germline CDR1 and CDR2 sequences are LNHNV and YYDKDF (reference sequence). The CDR3 DNA is TGTGCCACCAGCAGAGATCCCCTGGGGCGGGACGAGCAGTACTTC. Protein sequence: CATSRDPLGRDEQYF.

This chain uses TRBV30 with TRBJ1-2, with D possibly being TRBD1 (6 bases). The germline V gene encodes CDR1 GTSNPN and CDR2 SVGIG (reference sequence). The V end was cut by 5 bases, the J end by 3 bases, with 19 bases between. This CDR3 has 15 amino acids. The CDR3 loop is CAWGGPGQPYYGYTF. DNA of the CDR3: TGTGCCTGGGGGGGACCGGGACAACCGTACTATGGCTACACCTTC.

This sequence joins TRBV14 and TRBJ2-3; TRBD1 or TRBD2 may be the D gene (6 bases each). With 4 bases removed from V and 4 bases from J, the gap between germline ends came to 12 bases. The germline V gene encodes CDR1 SGHDN and CDR2 FVKESK. The CDR3 is 14 amino acids. DNA for the CDR3: TGTGCCAGCAGCCCTTCCGGGGGCCCAGATACGCAGTATTTT. Its translation: CASSPSGGPDTQYF.

V usage is TRBV6-1 and J usage is TRBJ2-1; 12 bases fit TRBD2. The trim removed 8 bases at V and 7 bases at J, leaving 6 bases unmatched. CDR1 is MNHNS and CDR2 is SASEGT in the germline V gene. This CDR3 region has 14 residues. The CDR3 DNA is TGTGCCAGCCTAGCGGGGGGGCCGGGGAATGAGCAGTTCTTC. Amino acid sequence: CASLAGGPGNEQFF.

In this sample, this clone turned up once. V gene TRBV19 combines with J gene TRBJ2-7, with D perhaps matching TRBD1 (5 bases). The germline V gene has CDR1 LNHDA and CDR2 SQIVND (reference sequence). V was cut by 3 bases and J by 0 bases, with 9 bases left in between. CDR3 length: 14 residues. The CDR3 here is CASSMDTVSYEQYF. DNA for the CDR3: TGTGCCAGTAGTATGGACACCGTCTCCTACGAGCAGTACTTC.

The table lists this clone with a count of one. V and J are TRBV28 and TRBJ2-1, with 13 bases lining up with TRBD2. There are 16 residues in the CDR3. Per germline, CDR1 MDHEN and CDR2 SYDVKM. V lost 4 bases and J lost 8; bases outside the gene matches: 8. The chain's CDR3 is CASSSLAGGPEDEQFF. CDR3 nucleotide sequence: TGTGCCAGCAGTTCACTAGCGGGAGGGCCGGAGGATGAGCAGTTCTTC.

This clone showed up just a few times. V is TRBV2 and J is TRBJ1-2; 8 bases map to TRBD1. The CDR3 is made up of 12 amino acids. V trimming: 7 bases; J trimming: 6 bases; junction bases outside the gene matches: 4. CDR1 is SNHLY and CDR2 is FYNNEI in the germline V gene. CDR3 sequence: CASKQGANGYTF. CDR3 DNA sequence: TGTGCCAGCAAGCAGGGGGCTAATGGCTACACCTTC. The entire variable domain, with the rest obtained from reference TRBV2 and TRBJ1-2, is as follows: EPEVTQTPSHQVTQMGQEVILRCVPISNHLYFYWYRQILGQKVEFLVSFYNNEISEKSEIFDDQFSVERPDGSNFTLKIRSTKLEDSAMYFCASKQGANGYTFGSGTRLTVV.

The rearrangement joins TRBV7-9 to TRBJ2-5; possibly TRBD1 for D (7 bases). The CDR3 consists of 16 residues. Trimming pared 3 bases from V and 5 bases from J, leaving 19 bases between. The V gene's germline CDR1 is SEHNR and CDR2 FQNEAQ (reference sequence). The CDR3 DNA sequence: TGTGCCAGCAGCTTTCCCCAAGGAGGGGGCAGGGAGACCCAGTACTTC. Translated, it gives CASSFPQGGGRETQYF.

The rearrangement uses TRBV18 and TRBJ2-7; 8 positions match TRBD2. V dropped 5 bases and J dropped 4; count of bases not matched to a gene: 13. CDR3 length: 16 residues. The germline CDR1 and CDR2 sequences are KGHSH and LQKENI. DNA for the CDR3: TGTGCCAGCTCATGGTTGACGGGAGGGCCTTCGTACGAGCAGTACTTC. Its translation: CASSWLTGGPSYEQYF.

The chain recombines TRBV30 with TRBJ2-2; D might be TRBD1 (5 bases). Germline CDR1 is GTSNPN and CDR2 is SVGIG (reference sequence). Trimming left V 2 bases short and J 5 bases short, with 15 bases between. The CDR3 runs 15 residues. This chain's CDR3 is CAWSRPRQPTGELFF. The CDR3 nucleotides are TGTGCCTGGAGTCGCCCGAGACAGCCAACCGGGGAGCTGTTTTTT.

The rearrangement joins TRBV4-1 to TRBJ2-5, with 9 bases matching TRBD2. The CDR3 is 16 amino acids. Losses at the gene ends were 4 bases for V and 5 bases for J; bases not matched to a gene: 11. CDR1 and CDR2 from the germline V gene are MGHRA and YSYEKL. The CDR3 nucleotides are TGCGCCAGCAGCCGGGGGTCGGCGGGGGGGCCCGAGACCCAGTACTTC. Amino acid sequence: CASSRGSAGGPETQYF.

This clone was seen more than once but under ten times. The rearrangement uses TRBV7-9 and TRBJ1-6; TRBD1 might be the D (6 bases). V lost 1 base, J lost 4 bases, and 8 bases lay in between. The CDR3 contains 15 residues. In germline, CDR1 is SEHNR, CDR2 FQNEAQ (reference sequence). CDR3 DNA: TGTGCCAGCAGCTTAGTTACAGGGTATAATTCACCCCTCCACTTT. Translated: CASSLVTGYNSPLHF.

Only one count was recorded for this clone. The rearrangement uses TRBV18 and TRBJ2-7; tentatively, D is TRBD2 (7 bases). Germline CDR1 KGHSH, CDR2 LQKENI. CDR3 size: 15 residues. The germline V and J ends were trimmed by 2 bases and 9 bases, with 20 bases remaining between them. CDR3 sequence: CASSPKDGGPLRQYF. The CDR3 nucleotides read TGTGCCAGCTCACCAAAAGACGGGGGGCCCCTCAGGCAGTACTTC.

The chain combines TRBV25-1 with TRBJ2-1, with TRBD2 matching over 12 bases. The CDR3 consists of 16 residues. The trim removed 4 bases at V and 2 bases at J, leaving 3 bases unmatched. CDR1 and CDR2 (germline): MGHDK, SYGVNS. CDR3 DNA sequence: TGTGCCAGCAGTGGGGGACTAGCGGGTGCCTACAATGAGCAGTTCTTC. Its protein product is CASSGGLAGAYNEQFF. Variable domain in full (rest from reference TRBV25-1 and TRBJ2-1): EADIYQTPRYLVIGTGKKITLECSQTMGHDKMYWYQQDPGMELHLIHYSYGVNSTEKGDLSSESTVSRIRTEHFPLTLESARPSHTSQYLCASSGGLAGAYNEQFFGPGTRLTVL.

This clone was seen a handful of times. At the DNA level, this CDR3 is encoded by other sequences in the same sample as well. This sequence joins TRBV5-1 and TRBJ2-2; unclear D gene. The CDR3 covers 11 residues. Germline values: CDR1 SGHRS, CDR2 YFSETQ. V was cut by 2 bases and J by 8 bases, with 4 bases left in between. CDR3 amino acids: CASSFSGELFF. Written as DNA, the CDR3 is TGCGCCAGCAGCTTTTCGGGGGAGCTGTTTTTT. The full variable domain, its missing parts supplied by reference TRBV5-1 and TRBJ2-2, is KAGVTQTPRYLIKTRGQQVTLSCSPISGHRSVSWYQQTPGQGLQFLFEYFSETQRNKGNFPGRFSGRQFSNSRSEMNVSTLELGDSALYLCASSFSGELFFGEGSRLTVL.

This chain joins TRBV6-5 and TRBJ2-7; the D is unclear. From germline, CDR1 is MNHEY and CDR2 SVGAGI. V was trimmed by 6 bases and J by 0 bases, leaving 6 bases between them. CDR3 length: 12 amino acids. The CDR3 loop reads CASSPSSYEQYF. The CDR3 DNA reads as TGTGCCAGCAGCCCAAGCTCCTACGAGCAGTACTTC.

This clone came up once. The chain carries TRBV6-1 and TRBJ2-4, with 9 positions matching TRBD1. This CDR3 spans 16 amino acids. V lost 2 bases, J lost 5 bases, and 7 bases stayed unmatched. Germline-derived CDR1 and CDR2 are MNHNS and SASEGT. The CDR3 nucleotides are TGTGCCAGCAGTGAAAGACAGGGGGTGAGGCAAAACATTCAGTACTTC. Its translation: CASSERQGVRQNIQYF.

The rearrangement links TRBV7-2 to TRBJ1-5, with D unclear. The CDR3 is 13 amino acids. Germline loops: CDR1 SGHTA, CDR2 FQGNSA. The V end was cut by 2 bases, the J end by 1 base, with 3 bases between. Here the CDR3 DNA reads TGTGCCAGCAGCTTATCAAGCAATCAGCCCCAGCATTTT. As protein: CASSLSSNQPQHF. Together with reference TRBV7-2 and TRBJ1-5, the CDR3 gives the full variable domain: GAGVSQSPSNKVTEKGKDVELRCDPISGHTALYWYRQSLGQGLEFLIYFQGNSAPDKSGLPSDRFSAERTGGSVSTLTIQRTQQEDSAVYLCASSLSSNQPQHFGDGTRLSIL.

This chain connects TRBV30 to TRBJ1-6; TRBD1 agrees at 8 bases. CDR3 length: 15 residues. Germline V gives CDR1 GTSNPN, CDR2 SVGIG (reference sequence). The junction had 7 bases not matched to a gene; V was cut back by 1 base and J by 8 bases. The CDR3, as DNA: TGTGCCTGGAGTGGGGGCCACAGGGGGGATTCACCCCTCCACTTT. Its translation: CAWSGGHRGDSPLHF.

The V call is TRBV6-5, the J call TRBJ2-7, with 9 bases aligning to TRBD1. Looked up from germline, CDR1 is MNHEY and CDR2 is SVGAGI. CDR3 length: 13 amino acids. Losses at the gene ends were 6 bases for V and 5 bases for J; bases not matched to a gene: 5. CDR3: CASRGTGPDEQYF. CDR3 nucleotide sequence: TGTGCCAGCAGGGGGACAGGGCCAGACGAGCAGTACTTC.